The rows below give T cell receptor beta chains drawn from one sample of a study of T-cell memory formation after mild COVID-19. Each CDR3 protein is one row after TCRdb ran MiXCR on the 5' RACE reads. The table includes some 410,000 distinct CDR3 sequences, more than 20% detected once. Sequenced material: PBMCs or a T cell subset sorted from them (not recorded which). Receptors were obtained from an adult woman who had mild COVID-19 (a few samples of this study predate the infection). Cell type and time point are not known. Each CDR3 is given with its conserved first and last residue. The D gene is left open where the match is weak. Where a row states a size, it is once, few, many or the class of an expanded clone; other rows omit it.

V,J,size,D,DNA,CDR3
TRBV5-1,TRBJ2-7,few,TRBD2,TGCGCCAGCAGCTCCGGAAGTAGCGGGAGCTACGAGCAGTACTTC,CASSSGSSGSYEQYF
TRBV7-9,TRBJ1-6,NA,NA,TGTGCCAGCAACGACAATCGCGGTTCACCCCTCCACTTT,CASNDNRGSPLHF
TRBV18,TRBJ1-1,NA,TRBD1,TGTGCCAGCTCGGCTAGGGACAGGGTGTCTGAAGCTTTCTTT,CASSARDRVSEAFF
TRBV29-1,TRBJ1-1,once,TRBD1,TGCAGCGTTGACAGGGGGCGTTGGAACACTGAAGCTTTCTTT,CSVDRGRWNTEAFF
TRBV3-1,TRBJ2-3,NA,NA,TGTGCCAGCAGCCAAATCCGGGGGCCCCACACAGATACGCAGTATTTT,CASSQIRGPHTDTQYF
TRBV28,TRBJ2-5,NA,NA,TGTGCCAGTAACCCAAGGACCCAAGAGACCCAGTACTTC,CASNPRTQETQYF
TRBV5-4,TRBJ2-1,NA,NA,TGTGCCAGCAGCTCGGGACATCCCTCCTACAATGAGCAGTTCTTC,CASSSGHPSYNEQFF
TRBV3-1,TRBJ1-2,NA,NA,TGTGCCAGCAGCCAAGAAGTCGGTCTCTATGGCTACACCTTC,CASSQEVGLYGYTF
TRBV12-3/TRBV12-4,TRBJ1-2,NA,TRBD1,TGTGCCAGCAGTTTCCGCCGGGACAGTTATGGCTACACCTTC,CASSFRRDSYGYTF
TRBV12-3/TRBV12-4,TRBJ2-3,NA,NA,TGTGCCAGCAGCGAATGGGATACGCAGTATTTT,CASSEWDTQYF
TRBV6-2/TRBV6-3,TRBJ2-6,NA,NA,TGTGCCAGCAGTTACCCCGGTGAATCTGGGGCCAACGTCCTGACTTTC,CASSYPGESGANVLTF
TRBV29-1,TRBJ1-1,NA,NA,TGCAGCGTTGGTCCCAGAGGAGGAACTGAAGCTTTCTTT,CSVGPRGGTEAFF
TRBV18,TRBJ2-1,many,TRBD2,TGTGCCAGCTCACCACGCGATACTAGCGGCAGCAATGAGCAGTTCTTC,CASSPRDTSGSNEQFF
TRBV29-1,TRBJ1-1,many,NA,TGCAGCGTTGTTTGGGGGATCGAAGCTTTCTTT,CSVVWGIEAFF
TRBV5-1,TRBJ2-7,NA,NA,TGCGCCAGCAGCTTGAGTGTGGGGGGTTACGAGCAGTACTTC,CASSLSVGGYEQYF
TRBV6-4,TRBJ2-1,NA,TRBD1,TGTGCCAGCAGTGCGTTGGGACAGGGGGCCTACAATGAGCAGTTCTTC,CASSALGQGAYNEQFF
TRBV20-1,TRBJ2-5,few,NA,TGCAGTGCTAGGAGGCTAGCTCATGGGTCTACGGAGGGCCAGTACTTC,CSARRLAHGSTEGQYF
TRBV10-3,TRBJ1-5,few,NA,TGTGCCATCAGTGAAGAGGGGAAGTATCAGCCCCAGCATTTT,CAISEEGKYQPQHF
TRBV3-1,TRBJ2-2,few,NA,TGTGCCAGCAGCCAAGGTCGTACCAGGGAGCTGTTTTTT,CASSQGRTRELFF
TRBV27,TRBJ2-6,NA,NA,TGTGCCAGCAGTTCCCTCGGGGCTGGGGCCAACGTCCTGACTTTC,CASSSLGAGANVLTF
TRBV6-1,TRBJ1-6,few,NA,TGTGCCAGCAGTGGCCTTGGGGGGTCGAGACACTATAATTCACCCCTCCACTTT,CASSGLGGSRHYNSPLHF
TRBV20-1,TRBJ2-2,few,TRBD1,TGCAGTGCTAGAGATCAGGACAGGGGATGGTCCGGGGAGCTGTTTTTT,CSARDQDRGWSGELFF
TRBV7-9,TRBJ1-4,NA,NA,TGTGCCAGCAGCCCCACGGGAATGGAGGAAAAACTGTTTTTT,CASSPTGMEEKLFF
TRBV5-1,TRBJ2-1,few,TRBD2,TGCGCCAGCAGCTTGGCCGGACTAGCCTACAATGAGCAGTTCTTC,CASSLAGLAYNEQFF
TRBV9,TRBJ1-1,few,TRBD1,TGTGCCAGCAGCGCGACAGGGAGCCCGAACACTGAAGCTTTCTTT,CASSATGSPNTEAFF
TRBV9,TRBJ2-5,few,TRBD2,TGTGCCAGCAGCGCGGGACTAGCTGGCGAAGAGACCCAGTACTTC,CASSAGLAGEETQYF
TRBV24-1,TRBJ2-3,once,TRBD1,TGTGCCACCAGTGAACCTCTAGGGACAGGGGCTATGGATACGCAGTATTTT,CATSEPLGTGAMDTQYF
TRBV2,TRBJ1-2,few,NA,TGTGCCAGCAGTCCCAACAGTGGTCTACTCTATGGCTACACCTTC,CASSPNSGLLYGYTF
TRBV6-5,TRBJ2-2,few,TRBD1,TGTGCCAGCAGTTACTTGGATCCGGGACAGGGAACCACCGGGGAGCTGTTTTTT,CASSYLDPGQGTTGELFF
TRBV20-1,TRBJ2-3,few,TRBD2,TGCAGTGCTAGAGTTGGCGGGAGGTGTAATTTT,CSARVGGRCNF
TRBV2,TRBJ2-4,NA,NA,TGTGCCAGCAGTTTACAGGGTTTCGCTGACATTCAGTACTTC,CASSLQGFADIQYF
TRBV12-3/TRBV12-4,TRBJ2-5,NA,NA,TGTGCCAGCAGCTCGTCTGCTTGGGAGGAGACCCAGTACTTC,CASSSSAWEETQYF